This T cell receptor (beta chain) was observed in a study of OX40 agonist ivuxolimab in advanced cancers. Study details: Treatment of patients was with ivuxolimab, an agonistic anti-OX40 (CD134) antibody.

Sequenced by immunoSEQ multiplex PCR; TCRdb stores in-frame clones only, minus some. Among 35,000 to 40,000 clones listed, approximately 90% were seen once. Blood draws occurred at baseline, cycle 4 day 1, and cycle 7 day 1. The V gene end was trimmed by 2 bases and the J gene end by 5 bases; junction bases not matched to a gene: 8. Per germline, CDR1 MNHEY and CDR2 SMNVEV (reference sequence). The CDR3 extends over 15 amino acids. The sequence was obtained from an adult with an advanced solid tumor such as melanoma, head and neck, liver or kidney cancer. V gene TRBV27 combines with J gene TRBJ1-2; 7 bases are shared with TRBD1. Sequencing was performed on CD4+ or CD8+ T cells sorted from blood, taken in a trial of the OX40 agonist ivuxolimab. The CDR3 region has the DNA TGTGCCAGCAGTTTAGGGGTCAGGGGGGGTTATGGCTACACCTTC. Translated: CASSLGVRGGYGYTF.